Sequencing of this TCR delta chain was carried out in a study of γδ T cells in repeated Plasmodium falciparum infection. About the research overall: The natural-infection arm compared Malian children under seasonal malaria with matched Australian children. Donors had four controlled P. falciparum NF54 infections over about 640 days. Samples were taken at baseline, before some infections, and 21 days after each.

The sample holds a few counts of this clone. Its specificity is not known. TCRdb pairs this DNA with a much larger clone's protein that differs at residue 11, likely a read error; the protein shown was translated from the DNA. This CDR3 region has 20 residues. Per the germline V gene, CDR1 is TSWWSYY and CDR2 is QGS. With 1 base removed from V and 2 bases from J, the gap between germline ends came to 26 bases. Notes on the study in general: Over time and infection, Vgamma9/Vdelta2+ repertoires remained highly stable and polyclonal.

Bulk repertoires came from Vgamma9/Vdelta2+ or Vdelta2-negative gammadelta T cells flow-sorted from PBMC. TCRdb re-called the multiplex PCR reads with CATT. The sample holds tens of thousands of delta-chain clones, approximately 1.5% seen once. This sequence originates from a pool of human donors (malaria-infected and uninfected, not separated). The sample comprised gamma-delta T cells from blood. J is TRDJ1 and V is TRDV1; D not certain. Here the CDR3 DNA reads TGTGCTCTTGGGGAACCCCTCTTCGGTGTGGGACCGTTTTGGACCGATAAACTCATCTTT. Translation gives CALGEPLFGVGPFWTDKLIF.